This section outlines one T cell receptor (beta chain) sequence together with its context. Its matching antigen is unknown. The sample belongs to a study of early stage breast cancer tumors. Study in general: ER+/PR+/HER2- status applied to about 75% of the 16 invasive breast tumors. Study-level points and caveats: Comparing each tissue with blood distinguished tumor from normal in about 90% of the 16 patients.

V was cut by 4 bases and J by 2 bases, with 12 bases left in between. The germline V gene encodes CDR1 SGHRS and CDR2 YFSETQ. This CDR3 has 14 residues. Method: immunoSEQ multiplex PCR; TCRdb's copy keeps in-frame clones and lacks some. Of 50,000 or so clones in the sample, 83% are singletons; the top ten hold about 1.4%. Sequences were obtained from blood. The genes are TRBV5-1 and TRBJ1-2, with D perhaps matching TRBD1 (6 bases). This clonotype originated in a person aged 45 to 59 with breast cancer. The CDR3 DNA reads as TGCGCCAGCAGCGGACTAGACAGGAACTATGGCTACACCTTC. Protein product: CASSGLDRNYGYTF.